One sample yielded the 29 T cell receptor beta chains listed below, sequenced in a study of blood T cell repertoires in COVID-19. Sequencing was performed with immunoSEQ multiplex PCR; in TCRdb, only in-frame clones are kept and a portion is missing. The sample has more than 300,000 clones, roughly 90% seen once; the top ten hold about 4.2%. The sample was PBMCs or T cells enriched from blood (not recorded which). The receptors originated from a woman aged 25 to 39 who had been exposed to COVID-19.

The chain carries TRBV10-1 and TRBJ1-1; no clear D gene. CDR3 length equals 14 residues. Trimming pared 10 bases from V and 1 base from J, leaving 16 bases between. Germline assignment: CDR1 WNHNN and CDR2 SYGVQD (reference sequence). The CDR3, as DNA: TGCGCCAACATACTGACCAGAGGGAACACTGAAGCTTTCTTT. It encodes CANILTRGNTEAFF.

The chain uses TRBV13 and TRBJ1-1; the D is unclear. V was shortened by 5 bases and J by 4 bases, with 11 bases between the two germline ends. The germline V gene encodes CDR1 PRHDT and CDR2 FYEKMQ (reference sequence). The CDR3 consists of 13 residues. The CDR3 spells CASSLKRFTEAFF. The CDR3 DNA reads as TGTGCCAGCAGCCTGAAGAGGTTCACTGAAGCTTTCTTT.

The genes are TRBV3-1 (or the pseudogene TRBV3-2) and TRBJ2-7; D perhaps matches TRBD2 (5 bases). Trimming removed 4 bases at V and 3 bases at J, with 10 bases between. Germline CDR1 reads LGHDT; CDR2 reads YNNKEL (reference sequence). This CDR3 contains 13 residues. In DNA, the CDR3 is TGTGCCAGCAGCCCCGTAGGACTCTACGAGCAGTACTTC. Translated, it gives CASSPVGLYEQYF.

This chain's CDR3 is CASSYSMDGAFSTDTQYF. CDR3 sequence (DNA): TGTGCCAGCAGTTATAGTATGGATGGGGCCTTCAGCACAGATACGCAGTATTTT. The V call is TRBV6-2 or TRBV6-3, the J call TRBJ2-3, with a tentative D call TRBD1 (5 bases). CDR1 and CDR2 (germline): MNHEY, SVGEGT. V was clipped by 3 bases and J by 0 bases, with 19 bases between them. The CDR3 spans 18 residues.

This chain links TRBV27 with TRBJ1-4; D call uncertain. V lost 6 bases and J lost 4, with 3 bases in between. Germline V gene sequence: CDR1 MNHEY, CDR2 SMNVEV (reference sequence). This CDR3 is 11 amino acids long. The CDR3, as DNA: TGTGCCAGCAGACATAATGAAAAACTGTTTTTT. It translates to CASRHNEKLFF. Variable domain in full (rest from reference TRBV27 and TRBJ1-4): EAQVTQNPRYLITVTGKKLTVTCSQNMNHEYMSWYRQDPGLGLRQIYYSMNVEVTDKGDVPEGYKVSRKEKRNFPLILESPSPNQTSLYFCASRHNEKLFFGSGTQLSVL.

The rearrangement uses TRBV7-2 and TRBJ1-2, with 10 nucleotides matching TRBD1. The CDR3 is made up of 13 amino acids. The germline V gene has CDR1 SGHTA and CDR2 FQGNSA. With V trimmed by 6 bases and J by 4 bases, 2 bases remained unmatched. CDR3 in amino acids: CASRWTGGYGYTF. DNA for the CDR3: TGTGCCAGCAGATGGACAGGGGGCTATGGCTACACCTTC.

The chain uses TRBV19 and TRBJ1-1, with D perhaps TRBD1 (5 bases). V shed 7 bases and J shed 0 bases, with 12 bases lying between them. The CDR3 is 14 residues long. Germline assignment: CDR1 LNHDA and CDR2 SQIVND (reference sequence). The CDR3 nucleotides read TGTGCCAGTACCTGGGGCTCTTTGAACACTGAAGCTTTCTTT. Residues: CASTWGSLNTEAFF.

This clone was detected only once. The V and J genes are TRBV7-9 and TRBJ1-4, with 9 bases aligning to TRBD1. Germline CDR1 SEHNR, CDR2 FQNEAQ (reference sequence). Trimming at V came to 4 bases and at J to 1 base, leaving 10 bases not matched to a gene. This CDR3 region has 18 residues. The CDR3 DNA sequence: TGTGCCAGCAGCTCAAACAGGGGGCGGCAGGGAACTAATGAAAAACTGTTTTTT. Translated: CASSSNRGRQGTNEKLFF. The whole variable domain, remainder taken from reference TRBV7-9 and TRBJ1-4, is DTGVSQNPRHKITKRGQNVTFRCDPISEHNRLYWYRQTLGQGPEFLTYFQNEAQLEKSRLLSDRFSAERPKGSFSTLEIQRTEQGDSAMYLCASSSNRGRQGTNEKLFFGSGTQLSVL.

The chain has TRBV29-1 and TRBJ2-3, with D unclear. Trimming removed 4 bases at V and 2 bases at J, with 10 bases between. CDR1 is SQVTM and CDR2 is ANQGSEA in the germline V gene. This CDR3 region has 13 residues. The DNA for the CDR3 is TGCAGCGTTGCGAGCGACTCCACAGATACGCAGTATTTT. It specifies CSVASDSTDTQYF.

This clone was observed a handful of times. The chain carries TRBV5-6 and TRBJ2-1; weak D call: TRBD2 (6 bases). CDR1 is SGHDT, CDR2 YYEEEE, per germline. With 4 bases removed from V and 1 base from J, the gap between germline ends came to 12 bases. The CDR3 spans 15 residues. The CDR3, as DNA: TGTGCCAGCAGCGCTCTAGCGAATTCCTACAATGAGCAGTTCTTC. Translating it yields CASSALANSYNEQFF.

V gene TRBV27 combines with J gene TRBJ2-3, with 8 bases lining up with TRBD2. V was pared by 4 bases and J by 4 bases, with 7 bases of the junction left unmatched. Germline CDR1 reads MNHEY; CDR2 reads SMNVEV (reference sequence). This CDR3 contains 15 residues. The CDR3 DNA sequence: TGTGCCAGCAGTTCATCACGGCGGGGGGCAGATACGCAGTATTTT. This encodes CASSSSRRGADTQYF.

The chain combines TRBV6-6 with TRBJ1-2; 10 bases map to TRBD1. CDR1 is MNHNY, CDR2 SVGAGI, per germline (reference sequence). The CDR3 is made up of 15 amino acids. The junction had 9 bases not matched to a gene; V was cut back by 5 bases and J by 6 bases. CDR3: CASSPMGQGTNGYTF. The CDR3, as DNA: TGTGCCAGCAGTCCGATGGGACAGGGGACTAATGGCTACACCTTC.

The genes are TRBV5-4 and TRBJ2-7; D remains ambiguous. The CDR3 has 13 amino acids. V dropped 1 base and J dropped 0 bases, with 5 bases sitting between them. Germline CDR1 and CDR2: SGHNT and YYREEE (reference sequence). In DNA form, the CDR3 reads TGTGCCAGCAGCTTGTACGGCTCCTACGAGCAGTACTTC. Protein: CASSLYGSYEQYF.

V is TRBV9 and J is TRBJ2-3; 7 positions agree with TRBD2. The CDR3 is 14 residues long. CDR1 is SGDLS and CDR2 is YYNGEE in the germline V gene. Trimming cost V 2 bases and J 4 bases; bases outside gene matches: 4. The CDR3 region is CASSVWEGPDTQYF. CDR3 DNA sequence: TGTGCCAGCAGCGTGTGGGAGGGCCCAGATACGCAGTATTTT.

This rearrangement joins TRBV19 to TRBJ2-3; D ambiguous. The CDR3 length is 11 residues. CDR1 LNHDA and CDR2 SQIVND come from the germline V gene (reference sequence). V was pared by 5 bases and J by 2 bases, with 2 bases between. CDR3 in DNA: TGTGCCAGTAGTTACACAGATACGCAGTATTTT. The encoded protein is CASSYTDTQYF.

V and J are TRBV27 and TRBJ2-3, with 15 bases matching TRBD2. CDR1 and CDR2 from the germline V gene are MNHEY and SMNVEV (reference sequence). The V segment lost 3 bases and the J segment 6 bases; nucleotides outside the gene matches: 7. The CDR3 runs 17 residues. The CDR3 loop reads CASSFGTSGGRRDTQYF. The CDR3 DNA follows: TGTGCCAGCAGTTTCGGGACTAGCGGGGGGAGGAGGGATACGCAGTATTTT.

The chain employs TRBV11-3 and TRBJ2-3; 9 bases line up with TRBD2. Germline V gives CDR1 SGHNT, CDR2 YENEEA. Trimming at V came to 5 bases and at J to 2 bases, leaving 5 bases not matched to a gene. The CDR3 contains 15 residues. CDR3 residues: CASSIGGGATDTQYF. The DNA for the CDR3 is TGTGCCAGCAGCATTGGCGGGGGGGCCACAGATACGCAGTATTTT.

The CDR3 loop is CASRPQPVGTEAFF. As DNA, the CDR3 is TGTGCCAGCAGACCACAGCCAGTGGGCACTGAAGCTTTCTTT. J is TRBJ1-1 and V is TRBV2; D call uncertain. This CDR3 region has 14 residues. The germline V and J ends were trimmed by 6 bases and 4 bases, with 15 bases remaining between them. Germline lookup yields CDR1 SNHLY and CDR2 FYNNEI.

The V gene is TRBV2, the J gene TRBJ2-5; 9 bases are shared with TRBD2. Germline trimming cut 7 bases from V and 5 bases from J; bases unmatched to any gene: 5. Germline values: CDR1 SNHLY, CDR2 FYNNEI. This CDR3 contains 13 residues. The CDR3 spells CASNRGLAETQYF. CDR3 nucleotide sequence: TGTGCCAGCAACCGCGGACTAGCGGAGACCCAGTACTTC.

This clone was detected once. The chain has TRBV12-3 or TRBV12-4 and TRBJ1-2; D is unresolved. Trimming pared 3 bases from V and 4 bases from J, leaving 6 bases between. This CDR3 is built from 12 residues. The CDR3 DNA reads TGTGCCAGCAGTTTTTCCCTCTATGGCTACACCTTC. Protein product: CASSFSLYGYTF.

About this clone: Other DNA sequences in this specimen translate into the identical CDR3. The V gene is TRBV19, the J gene TRBJ1-1, with D unresolved. V was shortened by 4 bases and J by 1 base, with 4 bases between the two germline ends. Germline CDR1 reads LNHDA; CDR2 reads SQIVND (reference sequence). The CDR3 spans 12 residues. The CDR3 DNA sequence: TGTGCCAGTAGTACAGGGAACACTGAAGCTTTCTTT. Translating it yields CASSTGNTEAFF.

The chain couples TRBV19 to TRBJ2-1, with TRBD2 identical over 8 bases. V shed 4 bases and J 6 bases; nucleotides not matched to a gene: 8. This CDR3 has 15 amino acids. The V gene's germline CDR1 is LNHDA and CDR2 SQIVND (reference sequence). As DNA, the CDR3 is TGTGCCAGTAGTAATGGACTAGCCGTTATCAATGAGCAGTTCTTC. This encodes CASSNGLAVINEQFF.

The chain is built from TRBV4-2 and TRBJ1-2; a weak D match, TRBD1 (6 bases). This CDR3 is built from 15 residues. With 3 bases removed from V and 6 bases from J, the gap between germline ends came to 17 bases. Germline values: CDR1 LGHNA, CDR2 YNFKEQ. CDR3 residues: CASSQTNRAKDGYTF. The CDR3 bases are TGTGCCAGCAGCCAGACGAACAGGGCGAAGGATGGCTACACCTTC.

CDR3 nucleotide sequence: TGCGCCAGCAGCCAAGATTTGGCAGGGCCGGCGGTCGCGGCTTTCTTT. As protein: CASSQDLAGPAVAAFF. The chain links TRBV4-1 to TRBJ1-1, with D tentatively TRBD1 (5 bases). The V end was cut by 0 bases, the J end by 11 bases, with 22 bases between. Germline CDR1 is MGHRA and CDR2 is YSYEKL. CDR3 length equals 16 residues.

This clone has only one observation. V usage is TRBV5-6 and J usage is TRBJ2-3; tentative D call: TRBD2 (6 bases). This CDR3 has 15 amino acids. The V and J ends lost 5 bases and 4 bases respectively, with 17 bases between them. Germline V CDR1 and CDR2: SGHDT, YYEEEE. CDR3 sequence: CASSFSGFHPDTQYF. As DNA, the CDR3 is TGTGCCAGCAGTTTTAGCGGCTTCCATCCAGATACGCAGTATTTT.

V is TRBV18 and J is TRBJ1-5; a possible D gene is TRBD1 (6 bases). V dropped 3 bases and J dropped 3 bases, with 9 bases sitting between them. The CDR3 runs 14 residues. CDR1 KGHSH and CDR2 LQKENI come from the germline V gene. This chain's CDR3 is CASSPQGYNQPQHF. CDR3 in DNA: TGTGCCAGCTCACCGCAGGGGTACAATCAGCCCCAGCATTTT.

The V and J genes are TRBV19 and TRBJ1-5; tentative D call: TRBD1 (5 bases). With 6 bases removed from V and 3 bases from J, the gap between germline ends came to 12 bases. CDR3 length: 14 residues. The germline V gene has CDR1 LNHDA and CDR2 SQIVND (reference sequence). The CDR3 region is CASRMTEPNQPQHF. In DNA form, the CDR3 reads TGTGCCAGTAGAATGACAGAGCCCAATCAGCCCCAGCATTTT.

The chain uses TRBV5-1 and TRBJ2-3, with 7 bases fitting TRBD1. Germline values: CDR1 SGHRS, CDR2 YFSETQ. The CDR3 sequence is 16 residues long. The V gene end was trimmed by 1 base and the J gene end by 3 bases; junction bases not matched to a gene: 8. DNA for the CDR3: TGCGCCAGCAGCTTGCTGACAGGGATGAGGACAGATACGCAGTATTTT. Translation gives CASSLLTGMRTDTQYF.

The sample holds a few counts of this clone. The chain combines TRBV6-6 with TRBJ1-3; TRBD1 aligns across 7 bases. Germline CDR1 reads MNHNY; CDR2 reads SVGAGI (reference sequence). The length of the CDR3 is 14 residues. The J segment lost 3 bases and the V segment lost 6 bases, leaving 5 bases of the junction unmatched. CDR3 region: CASRTGQDGNTIYF. The DNA of the CDR3 is TGTGCCAGCAGAACCGGACAGGATGGAAACACCATATATTTT.